A selection of T cell receptor beta chains follows, all from one sample in a study of Tregs in tolerant kidney transplant recipients. Sequenced by immunoSEQ multiplex PCR; TCRdb stores in-frame clones only, minus some. The top ten clones hold 2.1% of a sample with over 50,000 clones, 80% to 90% of them seen once. The sequenced sample was Tregs from blood, obtained before the transplant. These receptors all stem from a human donor who received a combined kidney and bone marrow transplant. Each CDR3 is given with its conserved first and last residue. D genes are given only for firm matches. Size is stated for part of the rows, as once, few or many counts, or as a class when the clone is expanded.

TRBV28,TRBJ2-1,-,-,CASRGGRAQEVNEQFF,TGTGCCAGCAGGGGCGGGCGAGCCCAGGAAGTGAATGAGCAGTTCTTC
TRBV29-1,TRBJ2-3,-,-,CSACGDTDTQYF,TGCAGTGCGTGCGGGGACACAGATACGCAGTATTTT
TRBV5-5,TRBJ2-1,-,-,CASSGKGTVGLEQFF,TGTGCCAGCAGCGGAAAAGGGACGGTCGGATTGGAGCAGTTCTTC
TRBV13,TRBJ2-1,-,-,CASSTRQASYNEQFF,TGTGCCAGCAGCACGAGACAAGCAAGCTACAATGAGCAGTTCTTC
TRBV5-1,TRBJ1-1,-,-,CASSLDRYEAFF,TGCGCCAGCAGCCTTGACCGCTATGAAGCTTTCTTT
TRBV4-3,TRBJ1-2,-,-,CASSRVLNYGYTF,TGCGCCAGCAGCCGGGTCCTTAACTATGGCTACACCTTC
TRBV7-9,TRBJ2-5,-,once,CASSFQETQYF,TGTGCCAGCAGCTTCCAAGAGACCCAGTACTTC
TRBV23-1,TRBJ2-5,TRBD1,-,CASSQSGELWVGTGYQETQYF,TGCGCCAGCAGTCAATCAGGGGAGTTATGGGTTGGGACAGGCTATCAAGAGACCCAGTACTTC
TRBV6-1,TRBJ2-7,-,-,CASSEGISYEQYF,TGTGCCAGCAGTGAGGGGATCTCCTACGAGCAGTACTTC
TRBV5-1,TRBJ1-2,-,few,CASRAVVGVFYGYTF,TGCGCCAGCAGGGCCGTGGTTGGGGTCTTCTATGGCTACACCTTC
TRBV6-6,TRBJ2-3,-,-,CASSYLGVGDTQYF,TGTGCCAGCAGTTATCTTGGGGTCGGAGATACGCAGTATTTT
TRBV30,TRBJ2-5,-,-,CAWSPPGLWGTQYF,TGTGCCTGGAGTCCCCCGGGCCTATGGGGGACCCAGTACTTC
TRBV19,TRBJ2-3,TRBD1,-,CASTWGQGASDTQYF,TGTGCCAGTACATGGGGACAGGGGGCTTCAGATACGCAGTATTTT
TRBV4-1,TRBJ2-7,TRBD1,few,CASSQAETTGAYEQYF,TGCGCCAGCAGCCAAGCCGAAACGACAGGGGCCTACGAGCAGTACTTC
TRBV7-2,TRBJ2-3,TRBD2,-,CASSLTRLRGGDTQYF,TGTGCCAGCAGCCTCACGAGGTTGCGGGGGGGCGATACGCAGTATTTT
TRBV6-1,TRBJ2-2,-,once,CASTTQSPGIGELFF,TGTGCCAGCACCACTCAGTCCCCGGGAATCGGGGAGCTGTTTTTT
TRBV19,TRBJ2-3,-,-,CASSMQGTDTQYF,TGTGCCAGTAGTATGCAGGGGACAGATACGCAGTATTTT
TRBV29-1,TRBJ1-1,TRBD1,-,CSTGTGAEAFF,TGCAGCACAGGGACAGGCGCTGAAGCTTTCTTT